A single sample gave rise to the 23 T cell receptor beta chains below, sequenced in a study of T cells in Graves' hyperthyroidism and ophthalmopathy. Amplified TCR beta CDR3 regions derived from RNA transcripts. HTBI primers were the set used in a first-round RT-PCR of the TCR CDR3. In TCRdb, the multiplex PCR reads were re-called with MiXCR into one record per CDR3 protein. The table records approximately 590,000 distinct CDR3 sequences, 15% to 18% of them present only once. What was sequenced was blood. The receptors were sampled from a woman between 25 and 40 years old with Graves' hyperthyroidism.

This clonotype has more than one count but fewer than ten. The chain links TRBV3-1 to TRBJ2-1, with 9 bases matching TRBD2. CDR3 length: 17 amino acids. The V gene end was trimmed by 5 bases and the J gene end by 3 bases; junction bases not matched to a gene: 11. Germline V gene sequence: CDR1 LGHDT, CDR2 YNNKEL (reference sequence). CDR3: CASSSGGASGIYNEQFF. Here the CDR3 DNA reads TGTGCCAGCAGCTCTGGAGGGGCTAGCGGGATCTACAATGAGCAGTTCTTC.

This clonotype was seen many times. J is TRBJ1-5 and V is TRBV27; perhaps TRBD1 as D (5 bases). The CDR3 loop spans 16 amino acids. The germline gives CDR1 MNHEY, CDR2 SMNVEV (reference sequence). V lost 6 bases and J 3 bases, leaving 18 bases between the germline ends. The CDR3 sequence is CASRRTWDGSNQPQHF. CDR3 DNA sequence: TGTGCCAGCAGACGGACTTGGGACGGATCCAATCAGCCCCAGCATTTT.

This clonotype was seen ten or more times. This chain connects TRBV13 to TRBJ2-7; 7 positions agree with TRBD2. The germline CDR1 and CDR2 sequences are PRHDT and FYEKMQ (reference sequence). The junction had 13 bases not matched to a gene; V was cut back by 8 bases and J by 6 bases. The CDR3 sequence is 14 residues long. CDR3 nucleotide sequence: TGTGCCAGCCAATCGGCAGCGGGATTTCCCGAGCAGTACTTC. Its translation is CASQSAAGFPEQYF.

This clonotype was counted at least ten times. The chain links TRBV20-1 to TRBJ1-5; D gene unclear. Per germline, CDR1 DFQATT and CDR2 SNEGSKA (reference sequence). This CDR3 contains 15 residues. The V end lost 6 bases, the J end lost 3 bases, and 18 bases lay between the germline ends. The CDR3 nucleotides read TGCAGTGCCCCTCCCCGGGGTACGCTCAATCAGCCCCAGCATTTT. Protein: CSAPPRGTLNQPQHF.

This clonotype appeared many times. This chain uses TRBV3-1 with TRBJ1-6; D is ambiguous. The V end was cut by 0 bases, the J end by 2 bases, with 8 bases between. Germline loops: CDR1 LGHDT, CDR2 YNNKEL (reference sequence). The length of the CDR3 is 16 residues. The CDR3 sequence: CASSQDPGTYNSPLHF. The CDR3 bases are TGTGCCAGCAGCCAAGATCCGGGAACCTATAATTCACCCCTCCACTTT.

This clonotype was observed many times. The V and J genes are TRBV7-2 and TRBJ2-3; 7 positions agree with TRBD2. Germline V gene lookup returns CDR1 SGHTA and CDR2 FQGNSA. V was pared by 3 bases and J by 3 bases, with 9 bases of the junction left unmatched. The CDR3 consists of 16 residues. The CDR3 nucleotides read TGTGCCAGCAGCTTCTTTGGGACTACCGATACAGATACGCAGTATTTT. The encoded protein is CASSFFGTTDTDTQYF.

In this sample, this clonotype turned up many times. The chain couples TRBV2 to TRBJ2-1; the match to TRBD2 covers 11 bases. V lost 8 bases, J lost 7 bases, and 4 bases stayed unmatched. Germline V gene sequence: CDR1 SNHLY, CDR2 FYNNEI. CDR3 length: 13 residues. CDR3 coding DNA: TGTGCCAGCTGGGCTAGCGGGAGGAATGAGCAGTTCTTC. This codes for CASWASGRNEQFF.

This clonotype was detected ten times or more. A much larger clone lies a single base off, so this may be a read error. This sequence joins TRBV7-2 and TRBJ2-3; D remains unclear. This CDR3 is built from 11 residues. V was clipped by 7 bases and J by 2 bases, with 4 bases between them. In germline, CDR1 is SGHTA, CDR2 FQGNSA. The CDR3 nucleotides read TGTGCCAGCACCAACACAGATACGCAGTATTTT. As protein: CASTNTDTQYF.

In this sample, this clonotype turned up many times. The gene calls are TRBV10-3 and TRBJ2-2, with 7 bases fitting TRBD2. CDR3 length equals 16 residues. Germline assignment: CDR1 ENHRY and CDR2 SYGVKD. V shed 2 bases, J shed 2 bases, and the junction held 5 bases outside the gene matches. CDR3 nucleotides: TGTGCCATCAGTGAGCGGGGCGGGAGCAACACCGGGGAGCTGTTTTTT. Protein: CAISERGGSNTGELFF.

In the case of this clonotype: Compared with germline, one end of the junction differs, possibly owing to a read error. CDR3 DNA: TGTGCCAGCAGTCAAGCTAGACCCGAGCAGTACTTC. This translates into CASSQARPEQYF. The chain carries TRBV6-1 and TRBJ2-7, with unresolved D. CDR3 size: 12 residues. Per the germline V gene, CDR1 is MNHNS and CDR2 is SASEGT.

This clonotype has at least ten counts. J is TRBJ2-1 and V is TRBV7-9; 7 bases line up with TRBD2. Losses at the gene ends were 4 bases for V and 3 bases for J; bases not matched to a gene: 9. This CDR3 has 16 residues. Germline values: CDR1 SEHNR, CDR2 FQNEAQ (reference sequence). Here the CDR3 DNA reads TGTGCCAGCAGCTCGCCGTCCAAGCGGGGCTACAATGAGCAGTTCTTC. It encodes CASSSPSKRGYNEQFF.

This clonotype was recorded many times. The V gene is TRBV20-1, the J gene TRBJ2-7; no clear D. V was cut by 2 bases and J by 2 bases, with 13 bases left in between. The CDR3 length is 14 residues. Germline CDR1 and CDR2: DFQATT and SNEGSKA (reference sequence). The CDR3 DNA follows: TGCAGTGCTAGAACCCCCCAGGCGGCCTACGAGCAGTACTTC. Its protein is CSARTPQAAYEQYF.

This clonotype has a count of ten or more. The chain uses TRBV2 and TRBJ1-4; 9 bases agree with TRBD1. The CDR3 is 14 amino acids. Germline loops: CDR1 SNHLY, CDR2 FYNNEI. J was trimmed by 8 bases and V by 6 bases; bases with no gene match: 7. As DNA, the CDR3 is TGTGCCAGCAGAGGCCCGGGACAGGGCGAAAAACTGTTTTTT. Its translation: CASRGPGQGEKLFF.

This clonotype occurred many times. The rearrangement links TRBV20-1 to TRBJ2-1; D uncertain. Germline V gene sequence: CDR1 DFQATT, CDR2 SNEGSKA (reference sequence). The ends were cut back, 2 bases at V and 9 bases at J, with 8 bases in the middle. This CDR3 comprises 11 residues. The CDR3 sequence: CSARYSVEQFF. The CDR3, as DNA: TGCAGTGCTAGATACTCCGTTGAGCAGTTCTTC.

This clonotype was picked up many times. V gene TRBV9 combines with J gene TRBJ1-5, with TRBD1 matching over 8 bases. Germline V CDR1 and CDR2: SGDLS, YYNGEE. V shed 4 bases, J shed 3 bases, and the junction held 6 bases outside the gene matches. This CDR3 is 15 amino acids long. The CDR3: CASSPRTGLNQPQHF. Here the CDR3 DNA reads TGTGCCAGCAGCCCCCGGACAGGGCTCAATCAGCCCCAGCATTTT.

V and J are TRBV24-1 and TRBJ1-6; unclear D gene. The germline V and J ends were trimmed by 7 bases and 9 bases, with 12 bases remaining between them. The germline gives CDR1 KGHDR, CDR2 SFDVKD. The CDR3 extends over 13 amino acids. The CDR3 nucleotides are TGTGCCACCAGGACTATCCCAAGTTCACCCCTCCACTTT. Its protein product is CATRTIPSSPLHF.

This clonotype showed up many times. At one end the junction does not follow the germline gene, possibly because of a read error. The rearrangement uses TRBV7-9 and TRBJ2-1; D ambiguous. The CDR3 has 14 residues. Per the germline V gene, CDR1 is SEHNR and CDR2 is FQNEAQ (reference sequence). Here the CDR3 reads CVSSQDRAANEQFF. In DNA, the CDR3 is TGTGTCAGCAGCCAAGACCGCGCGGCCAATGAGCAGTTCTTC.

This clonotype occurred many times. The chain is built from TRBV3-1 and TRBJ1-5; TRBD1 agrees at 7 bases. Germline V gives CDR1 LGHDT, CDR2 YNNKEL (reference sequence). The length of the CDR3 is 13 residues. J lost 7 bases, V lost 3 bases, and 3 bases had no gene match. CDR3 in DNA: TGTGCCAGCAGCCAGACAGGGTACCAGCCCCAGCATTTT. Its translation is CASSQTGYQPQHF.

This clonotype has a count of ten or more. V is TRBV24-1 and J is TRBJ1-2, with D hard to call. Germline-derived CDR1 and CDR2 are KGHDR and SFDVKD. CDR3 length: 13 residues. Trimming took off 4 bases at V and 8 bases at J, with 13 bases between the two ends. The CDR3 DNA reads TGTGCCACCAGTGACGGAGGAGGCAGGGGCTACACCTTC. Translation: CATSDGGGRGYTF.

This clonotype occurred many times. V is TRBV11-2 and J is TRBJ2-7; a weak D match, TRBD2 (5 bases). This CDR3 is built from 15 residues. V gave up 1 base and J gave up 1 base, with 11 bases separating them. Germline assignment: CDR1 SGHAT and CDR2 FQNNGV. The CDR3: CASSLGLAKSYEQYF. CDR3 DNA sequence: TGTGCCAGCAGCTTAGGGCTAGCCAAATCCTACGAGCAGTACTTC.

This chain joins TRBV7-9 and TRBJ2-7; D uncertain. Germline V gene sequence: CDR1 SEHNR, CDR2 FQNEAQ (reference sequence). The CDR3 contains 11 residues. Trimming shortened V by 6 bases and J by 9 bases, and 12 bases separated the two germline ends. The CDR3 bases are TGTGCCAGCAGTCCCCGATGGGGGCAGTACTTC. Amino acids: CASSPRWGQYF.

This clonotype was seen many times. This sequence joins TRBV5-6 and TRBJ1-2; D remains unclear. The CDR3 contains 14 residues. V was clipped by 0 bases and J by 7 bases, with 13 bases between them. The germline gives CDR1 SGHDT, CDR2 YYEEEE. The CDR3 spells CASSLGDMGFGYTF. The CDR3 bases are TGTGCCAGCAGCTTGGGTGACATGGGGTTTGGCTACACCTTC.

Ten or more counts support this clonotype. The chain couples TRBV12-3 or TRBV12-4 to TRBJ2-7, with a weak D call TRBD2 (5 bases). There are 13 residues in the CDR3. The V and J ends lost 4 bases and 6 bases respectively, with 13 bases between them. CDR3 sequence (DNA): TGTGCCAGCAGTTCTCGGGGTGGAGCCGAGCAGTACTTC. Translated: CASSSRGGAEQYF.